Listed below are T cell receptor beta chains from one sample, sequenced in a study of neoadjuvant anti-PD-1 for oral cavity cancer. The protocol was immunoSEQ multiplex PCR, while the TCRdb copy is restricted to in-frame clones and leaves out a portion. The sample consists of 7,200 or so clones, roughly 49% of them appearing once. Sample: tumor tissue, taken before nivolumab (anti-PD-1) treatment. These receptors were obtained from a person aged 35 to 85 with oral cavity squamous cell carcinoma. CDR3s include the opening cysteine and the closing phenylalanine or tryptophan. A D gene is named only where the DNA matches it firmly. For some rows the clone size is stated as once, few or many, or as a class when expanded; others skip it.

v_gene	abundance	d_gene	j_gene	CDR3aa	CDR3nt
TRBV5-5	few	-	TRBJ1-1	CASSPEGIPNTEAFF	TGTGCCAGCAGCCCCGAGGGGATACCGAACACTGAAGCTTTCTTT
TRBV14	few	-	TRBJ1-2	CASSHKKQAAFSYGYTF	TGTGCCAGCAGCCACAAAAAACAGGCAGCCTTTTCTTATGGCTACACCTTC
TRBV6-5	-	-	TRBJ2-3	CASSEGRFTDTQYF	TGTGCCAGCAGTGAAGGACGATTCACAGATACGCAGTATTTT
TRBV7-9	few	-	TRBJ1-1	CASSLSQPNTEAFF	TGTGCCAGCAGCTTGAGTCAGCCGAACACTGAAGCTTTCTTT
TRBV27	-	TRBD1	TRBJ2-2	CASSPRGQGVGGELFF	TGTGCCAGCAGTCCGAGGGGACAGGGGGTCGGCGGGGAGCTGTTTTTT
TRBV19	-	-	TRBJ1-1	CASSTTEMNTEAFF	TGTGCCAGTAGTACGACGGAGATGAACACTGAAGCTTTCTTT
TRBV30	-	-	TRBJ1-5	CAWSGSGNQPQHF	TGTGCCTGGAGTGGCTCCGGGAACCAGCCCCAGCATTTT
TRBV5-4	-	TRBD2	TRBJ2-3	CASSRSGGSTDTQYF	TGTGCCAGCAGCAGAAGCGGGGGGAGCACAGATACGCAGTATTTT
TRBV30	-	TRBD1	TRBJ2-7	CAWSPSRQGAEQYF	TGTGCCTGGAGTCCCTCCCGACAGGGGGCCGAGCAGTACTTC
TRBV2	-	-	TRBJ2-3	CASSVSLGTDTQYF	TGTGCCAGCAGTGTATCACTAGGCACAGATACGCAGTATTTT
TRBV7-9	once	-	TRBJ1-2	CASSFGGYGYTF	TGTGCCAGCAGCTTCGGCGGTTATGGCTACACCTTC
TRBV28	-	TRBD1	TRBJ1-2	CASSLPTTSGRTGGYTF	TGTGCCAGCAGTTTACCTACAACAAGCGGTAGGACAGGTGGCTACACCTTC
TRBV18	-	-	TRBJ2-1	CASSPQYTPPRAKFF	TGTGCCAGCTCACCCCAGTACACCCCCCCCAGGGCAAAGTTCTTC
TRBV19	-	TRBD2	TRBJ2-3	CASSLAGAAYF	TGTGCCAGTAGTCTAGCGGGGGCTGCGTATTTT
TRBV19	once	-	TRBJ1-2	CASVDSYGYTF	TGTGCCAGCGTCGACAGCTATGGCTACACCTTC
TRBV7-2	-	-	TRBJ2-3	CASRSGGLSTDTQYF	TGTGCCAGCAGAAGTGGGGGGTTGAGCACAGATACGCAGTATTTT
TRBV7-2	large	TRBD1	TRBJ2-3	CASRGQGTDTQYF	TGTGCCAGCAGAGGACAGGGGACAGATACGCAGTATTTT
TRBV7-9	once	-	TRBJ1-2	CASSLYGLEDGYTF	TGTGCCAGCAGCTTATACGGTTTGGAGGATGGCTACACCTTC
TRBV6-6	-	-	TRBJ1-2	CASSSGQGLLTF	TGTGCCAGCAGTTCGGGGCAGGGGCTCCTCACCTTC
TRBV30	few	TRBD1	TRBJ1-5	CAWSRKDRGGNQPQHF	TGTGCCTGGAGTAGAAAAGACAGGGGCGGAAATCAGCCCCAGCATTTT
TRBV6-1	-	-	TRBJ1-5	CASRQEGARQPQHF	TGTGCCAGCAGGCAAGAAGGGGCCAGGCAGCCCCAGCATTTT
TRBV19	-	TRBD1	TRBJ2-7	CASRSLTGGPYEQYF	TGTGCCAGTAGATCCCTGACAGGGGGGCCCTACGAGCAGTACTTC
TRBV6-1	few	TRBD1	TRBJ1-5	CASSGRDRRDQPQHF	TGTGCCAGCAGTGGGCGGGACAGGAGGGATCAGCCCCAGCATTTT
TRBV7-9	-	-	TRBJ2-3	CASSLGSDGNTQYF	TGTGCCAGCAGCTTAGGAAGTGATGGGAATACGCAGTATTTT
TRBV9	medium-sized	TRBD2	TRBJ2-1	CASSVGGSGGDEQFF	TGTGCCAGCAGCGTAGGCGGGAGTGGGGGGGATGAGCAGTTCTTC
TRBV7-9	-	-	TRBJ2-5	CATSWRLQETQYF	TGTGCCACCTCATGGCGGCTCCAAGAGACCCAGTACTTC
TRBV10-3	-	-	TRBJ1-1	CAISELGLNTEAFF	TGTGCCATCAGTGAGTTGGGCTTAAACACAGAAGCTTTCTTT
TRBV5-1	-	TRBD2	TRBJ2-5	CASSAGLAGGLGETQYF	TGCGCCAGCAGCGCGGGACTAGCGGGAGGGCTAGGAGAGACCCAGTACTTC
TRBV19	once	-	TRBJ2-1	CASSIRGQGSWVAGGRVYNEQFF	TGTGCCAGTAGTATACGGGGACAGGGGAGTTGGGTAGCGGGGGGTAGAGTCTACAATGAGCAGTTCTTC
TRBV7-2	-	TRBD2	TRBJ2-3	CASSQLAGGTDTQYF	TGTGCCAGCAGCCAACTAGCGGGGGGCACAGATACGCAGTATTTT
TRBV19	few	-	TRBJ2-7	CASSGLSSYEQYF	TGTGCCAGTAGCGGACTGAGCTCCTACGAGCAGTACTTC
TRBV18	large	-	TRBJ2-5	CASSPEGGQETQYF	TGTGCCAGCTCACCAGAGGGGGGGCAAGAGACCCAGTACTTC
TRBV6-5	-	-	TRBJ2-5	CASSYSKLARETQYF	TGTGCCAGCAGTTACTCGAAGCTAGCCAGGGAGACCCAGTACTTC
TRBV6-1	-	-	TRBJ1-4	CASSGRSGNEKLFF	TGTGCCAGCAGTGGACGGTCGGGGAATGAAAAACTGTTTTTT
TRBV5-1	-	TRBD1	TRBJ2-3	CASSPRGSSDTQYF	TGCGCCAGCAGCCCCAGGGGGTCGTCAGATACGCAGTATTTT
TRBV28	once	-	TRBJ1-2	CASSSGQGYGYTF	TGTGCCAGCAGTAGCGGCCAGGGCTATGGCTACACCTTC
TRBV28	-	-	TRBJ1-3	CASSLTHTSSGNTIYF	TGTGCCAGCAGTTTAACTCACACCAGCTCTGGAAACACCATATATTTT
TRBV4-2	once	-	TRBJ2-3	CASSQDSSPDGTQYF	TGTGCCAGCAGCCAAGATTCGAGCCCCGACGGTACGCAGTATTTT
TRBV7-2	-	-	TRBJ1-1	CASSGRGHYEAFF	TGTGCCAGCAGCGGCAGGGGCCACTATGAAGCTTTCTTT
TRBV7-8	-	TRBD1	TRBJ1-2	CASSLRTGGAYGYTF	TGTGCCAGCAGCTTAAGGACAGGGGGCGCGTATGGCTACACCTTC
TRBV19	-	-	TRBJ2-1	CASSMVGVGGYNEQFF	TGTGCCAGTAGTATGGTGGGAGTAGGGGGGTACAATGAGCAGTTCTTC
TRBV28	-	TRBD1	TRBJ1-2	CASSTGQGYGYTF	TGTGCCAGCAGTACGGGACAGGGTTATGGCTACACCTTC
TRBV5-6	-	-	TRBJ1-5	CASSLGLHYSNQPQHF	TGTGCCAGCAGCTTGGGTTTGCACTATAGCAATCAGCCCCAGCATTTT
TRBV11-2	-	-	TRBJ1-3	CASSLASGYGNTIYF	TGTGCCAGCAGCTTAGCATCCGGGTACGGAAACACCATATATTTT
TRBV5-6	-	-	TRBJ2-3	CASSAFSHRTDTQYF	TGTGCCAGCAGCGCCTTCTCCCACCGCACAGATACGCAGTATTTT
TRBV10-2	-	TRBD2	TRBJ2-2	CASKRGPWEELFF	TGCGCCAGCAAGCGGGGGCCATGGGAGGAGCTGTTTTTT
TRBV7-9	-	TRBD1	TRBJ1-4	CASSLGQGLGSEKLFF	TGTGCCAGCAGCTTAGGACAGGGTCTAGGTTCTGAAAAACTGTTTTTT
TRBV30	-	-	TRBJ1-1	CAWSSSTFDAFF	TGTGCCTGGAGCTCGTCGACATTCGACGCTTTCTTT
TRBV5-1	-	-	TRBJ1-3	CASSLVAGATTSGNTIYF	TGCGCCAGCAGCTTGGTGGCGGGGGCGACCACCTCTGGAAACACCATATATTTT
TRBV5-1	-	-	TRBJ2-3	CASFRGGPTDTQYF	TGCGCCAGCTTCCGAGGGGGGCCCACAGATACGCAGTATTTT
TRBV2	once	-	TRBJ2-2	CASSEPRQVRELFF	TGTGCCAGCAGTGAACCCCGACAGGTCCGAGAGCTGTTTTTT
TRBV5-4	-	-	TRBJ1-1	CASTRGGGLAGTEAFF	TGTGCCAGCACCCGCGGGGGGGGGCTGGCTGGAACTGAAGCTTTCTTT
TRBV6-6	-	-	TRBJ1-3	CASSLRRGNTIYF	TGTGCCAGCAGTTTAAGGAGAGGAAACACCATATATTTT
TRBV5-8	few	-	TRBJ1-2	CASSRMNPQGRYGYTF	TGTGCCAGCAGCCGAATGAACCCACAGGGAAGATATGGCTACACCTTC
TRBV12-5	-	TRBD2	TRBJ2-6	CASGISGRSSGANVLTF	TGTGCTAGTGGGATTAGCGGGAGGTCTTCTGGGGCCAACGTCCTGACTTTC
TRBV6-1	-	TRBD2	TRBJ2-1	CASSEGLTSASYNEQFF	TGTGCCAGCAGTGAAGGCCTGACTAGCGCGAGCTACAATGAGCAGTTCTTC
TRBV19	few	TRBD2	TRBJ2-3	CASSPSGGGYTQYF	TGTGCCAGTAGCCCTAGCGGGGGGGGTTATACGCAGTATTTT
TRBV5-6	-	-	TRBJ1-2	CASSLGGYKNYGYTF	TGTGCCAGCAGCTTGGGGGGCTACAAAAACTATGGCTACACCTTC
TRBV5-1	few	-	TRBJ2-7	CASSLTGGTGTYEQYF	TGCGCCAGCAGCTTGACGGGCGGAACAGGGACCTACGAGCAGTACTTC